This is a list of T cell receptor beta chains from one sample in a study of regulatory T cells in long-lasting Graves disease. MiXCR, applied by TCRdb to the multiplex PCR reads, yields one record per CDR3 protein. The sample lists some 340,000 distinct CDR3 sequences, 12% occurring once. These data were also reused for a study on T cells in Graves' hyperthyroidism and ophthalmopathy.

The input for sequencing was peripheral blood mononuclear cells (PBMCs), taken at new diagnosis, from a patient treated with antithyroid drugs. The receptors originated from a woman in her late teens or twenties with Graves disease. The CDR3 runs from the conserved cysteine through the conserved F or W. D genes are given only for firm matches. For some rows the clone size is stated as once, few or many, or as a class when expanded; others skip it.

D gene: NA; CDR3 length: 14; J gene: TRBJ2-1; clone size: many; V gene: TRBV2; CDR3 DNA: TGTGCCAGCACCCTGCGGGACAGTCACAATGAGCAGTTCTTC; CDR3 protein: CASTLRDSHNEQFF
D gene: NA; CDR3 length: 14; J gene: TRBJ1-5; clone size: few; V gene: TRBV7-2; CDR3 DNA: TGTGCCAGCAGCTCTAACAGGGATGGTCAGCCCCAGCATTTT; CDR3 protein: CASSSNRDGQPQHF
D gene: NA; CDR3 length: 16; J gene: TRBJ2-1; clone size: many; V gene: TRBV18; CDR3 DNA: TGTGCCAGCTCACCAGTCAGGAGGCCTGCATACAATGAGCAGTTCTTC; CDR3 protein: CASSPVRRPAYNEQFF
D gene: TRBD2; CDR3 length: 16; J gene: TRBJ2-2; clone size: few; V gene: TRBV9; CDR3 DNA: TGTGCCAGCAGCGTAGAAAGCGGGGACCGAGGCGGGGAGCTGTTTTTT; CDR3 protein: CASSVESGDRGGELFF
D gene: NA; CDR3 length: 11; J gene: TRBJ2-7; clone size: many; V gene: TRBV3-2; CDR3 DNA: TGTGCCAGCCCCCAGCGGGGGGAGCAGTACTTC; CDR3 protein: CASPQRGEQYF
D gene: TRBD2; CDR3 length: 16; J gene: TRBJ2-5; clone size: many; V gene: TRBV28; CDR3 DNA: TGTGCCAGCAGTTTCCCTGGGACTAGCGGGAAAGAGACCCAGTACTTC; CDR3 protein: CASSFPGTSGKETQYF
D gene: NA; CDR3 length: 16; J gene: TRBJ2-4; clone size: many; V gene: TRBV20-1; CDR3 DNA: TGCAGTGCTAGAGATCTGGTAGCGGTAGCCAAAAACATTCAGTACTTC; CDR3 protein: CSARDLVAVAKNIQYF
D gene: NA; CDR3 length: 14; J gene: TRBJ2-5; clone size: many; V gene: TRBV6-5; CDR3 DNA: TGTGCCAGCAGTTCCCAGGGGGGCCGAGAGACCCAGTACTTC; CDR3 protein: CASSSQGGRETQYF
D gene: TRBD1; CDR3 length: 15; J gene: TRBJ2-7; clone size: few; V gene: TRBV4-3; CDR3 DNA: TGCGCCAGCAGCCTCGGAACCGGACAGGTCTACGAGCAGTACTTC; CDR3 protein: CASSLGTGQVYEQYF
D gene: TRBD1; CDR3 length: 17; J gene: TRBJ2-1; clone size: NA; V gene: TRBV6-4; CDR3 DNA: TGTGCCAGCAGTGACGAGAGGGAGGGGACAGGGGTGAATGAGCAGTTCTTC; CDR3 protein: CASSDEREGTGVNEQFF
D gene: TRBD2; CDR3 length: 17; J gene: TRBJ2-1; clone size: NA; V gene: TRBV3-1; CDR3 DNA: TGTGCCAGCAGCCAAGATGAGGGAGGGCGCTCCTACAATGAGCAGTTCTTC; CDR3 protein: CASSQDEGGRSYNEQFF
D gene: NA; CDR3 length: 13; J gene: TRBJ2-5; clone size: many; V gene: TRBV28; CDR3 DNA: TGTGCCAGCAGTTTATTCGGTCAAGAGACCCAGTACTTC; CDR3 protein: CASSLFGQETQYF
D gene: NA; CDR3 length: 15; J gene: TRBJ2-1; clone size: many; V gene: TRBV27; CDR3 DNA: TGTGCCAGCAGTGACCTTAGCAGCTCCTACAATGAGCAGTTCTTC; CDR3 protein: CASSDLSSSYNEQFF
D gene: TRBD1; CDR3 length: 13; J gene: TRBJ1-6; clone size: many; V gene: TRBV29-1; CDR3 DNA: TGCAGCGTCGGGACAGACCATAATTCACCCCTCCACTTT; CDR3 protein: CSVGTDHNSPLHF
D gene: TRBD1; CDR3 length: 14; J gene: TRBJ2-7; clone size: many; V gene: TRBV28; CDR3 DNA: TGTGCCAGCGGCTTGGGGACAGGGGGCTTCGAGCAGTACTTC; CDR3 protein: CASGLGTGGFEQYF
D gene: NA; CDR3 length: 13; J gene: TRBJ1-1; clone size: many; V gene: TRBV10-3; CDR3 DNA: TGTGCCATCAGCGTGACAGGGAACACTGAAGCTTTCTTT; CDR3 protein: CAISVTGNTEAFF